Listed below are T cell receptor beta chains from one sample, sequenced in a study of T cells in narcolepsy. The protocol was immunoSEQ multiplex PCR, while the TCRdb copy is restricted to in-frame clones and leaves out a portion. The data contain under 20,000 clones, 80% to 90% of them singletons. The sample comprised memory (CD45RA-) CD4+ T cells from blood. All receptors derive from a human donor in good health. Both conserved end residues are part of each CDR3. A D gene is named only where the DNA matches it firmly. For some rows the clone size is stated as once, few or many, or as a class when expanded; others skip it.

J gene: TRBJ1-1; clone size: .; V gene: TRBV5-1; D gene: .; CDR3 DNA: TGCGCCAGCAGAAAACCGGGGGCAGGACCAGACACTGAAGCTTTCTTT; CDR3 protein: CASRKPGAGPDTEAFF
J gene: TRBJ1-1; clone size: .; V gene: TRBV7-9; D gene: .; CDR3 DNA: TGTGCCAGCAGCTTAGAGGTTTTAAGGGGGAACACTGAAGCTTTCTTT; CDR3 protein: CASSLEVLRGNTEAFF
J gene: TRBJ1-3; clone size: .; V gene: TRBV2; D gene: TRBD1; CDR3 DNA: TGTGCCAGCAGTTATCCTATTGGGACAGATGCTTATGGGTCTGGAAACACCATATATTTT; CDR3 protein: CASSYPIGTDAYGSGNTIYF
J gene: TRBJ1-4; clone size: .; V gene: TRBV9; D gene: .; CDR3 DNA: TGTGCCAGCAGCCCCACAGGGAAAGTCGGTGAAAAACTGTTTTTT; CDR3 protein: CASSPTGKVGEKLFF
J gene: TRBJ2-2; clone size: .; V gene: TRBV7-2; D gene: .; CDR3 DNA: TGTGCCAGCAGTCCAGGGGCGGGGACCGGGGAGCTGTTTTTT; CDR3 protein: CASSPGAGTGELFF
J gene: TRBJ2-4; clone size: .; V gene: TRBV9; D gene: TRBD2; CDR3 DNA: TGTGCCAGCAGCGTAGGAGCGGGAGCCAACATTCAGTACTTC; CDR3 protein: CASSVGAGANIQYF
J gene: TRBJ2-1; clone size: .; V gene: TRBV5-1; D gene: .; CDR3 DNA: TGCGCCAGCAGCTGGCAAGACAATGAGCAGTTCTTC; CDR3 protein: CASSWQDNEQFF
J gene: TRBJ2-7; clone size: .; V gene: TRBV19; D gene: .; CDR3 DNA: TGTGCCAACGTGCAGGCGAGCTCCTACGAGCAGTACTTC; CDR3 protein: CANVQASSYEQYF
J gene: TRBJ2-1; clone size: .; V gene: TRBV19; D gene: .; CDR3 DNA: TGTGCCAGTAGTCCTGCGAGGAGCTCCTACAATGAGCAGTTCTTC; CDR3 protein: CASSPARSSYNEQFF
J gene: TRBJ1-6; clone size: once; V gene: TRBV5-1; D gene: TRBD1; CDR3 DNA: TGCGCCAGCAGCCTGGGACAGGGTCGCTCACCCCTCCACTTT; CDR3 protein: CASSLGQGRSPLHF
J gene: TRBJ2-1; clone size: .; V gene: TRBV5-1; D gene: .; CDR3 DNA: TGCGCCAGCAGCTTGGTGGCGGACTCCTACAATGAGCAGTTCTTC; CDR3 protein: CASSLVADSYNEQFF
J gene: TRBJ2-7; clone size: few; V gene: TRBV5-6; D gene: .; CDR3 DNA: TGTGCCAGCAGCTTGGGGATGGGCAAGGGGAACGAGCAGTACTTC; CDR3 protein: CASSLGMGKGNEQYF
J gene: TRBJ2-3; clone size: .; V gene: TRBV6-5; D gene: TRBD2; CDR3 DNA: TGTGCCAGCAGTTACTCGCGGGAGAGGACAGATACGCAGTATTTT; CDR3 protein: CASSYSRERTDTQYF
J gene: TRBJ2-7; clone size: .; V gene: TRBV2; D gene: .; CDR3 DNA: TGTGCCAGCCGGGATGGCAGGGGTTCCTACGAGCAGTACTTC; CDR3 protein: CASRDGRGSYEQYF
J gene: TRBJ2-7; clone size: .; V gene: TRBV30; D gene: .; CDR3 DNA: TGTGCCTGGAGTGGGTGGTCAGTTAGCTCCTACGAGCAGTACTTC; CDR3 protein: CAWSGWSVSSYEQYF
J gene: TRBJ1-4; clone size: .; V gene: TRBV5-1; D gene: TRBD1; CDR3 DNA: TGCGCCAGCAGGAGGACAGGGGACTTTAATGAAAAACTGTTTTTT; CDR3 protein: CASRRTGDFNEKLFF
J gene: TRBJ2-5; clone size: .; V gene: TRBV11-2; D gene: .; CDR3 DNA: TGTGCCAGCAGCTTACGAACACCTGACCAAGAGACCCAGTACTTC; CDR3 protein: CASSLRTPDQETQYF
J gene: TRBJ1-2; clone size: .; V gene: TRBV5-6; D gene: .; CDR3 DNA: TGTGCCAGCAGCTTCCTCCGTAACTATGGCTACACCTTC; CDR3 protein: CASSFLRNYGYTF
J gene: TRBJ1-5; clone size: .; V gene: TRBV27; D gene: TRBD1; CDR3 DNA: TGTGCCAGCAGTTCTCCGGGACAGGGGGAAGAAGGGCTCAATCAGCCCCAGCATTTT; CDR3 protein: CASSSPGQGEEGLNQPQHF
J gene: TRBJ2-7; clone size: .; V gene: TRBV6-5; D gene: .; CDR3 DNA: TGTGCCAGCAGCTCCAGTCGCTGGCCGGGGGCCGAGCAGTACTTC; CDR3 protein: CASSSSRWPGAEQYF
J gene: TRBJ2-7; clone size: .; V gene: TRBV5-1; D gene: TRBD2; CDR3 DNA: TGCGCCAGCAGCCTGGGGCTAGCGGGGATGTCCGAGCAGTACTTC; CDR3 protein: CASSLGLAGMSEQYF
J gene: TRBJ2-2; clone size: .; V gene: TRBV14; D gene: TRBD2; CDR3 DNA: TGTGCCAGCAGCCAATCAAATAGCGGGAGGGAGAACACCGGGGAGCTGTTTTTT; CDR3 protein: CASSQSNSGRENTGELFF
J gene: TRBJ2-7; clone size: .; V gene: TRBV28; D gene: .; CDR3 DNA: TGTGCCAGCCAAGGGGTGACAGCAAGATCCTACGAGCAGTACTTC; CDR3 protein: CASQGVTARSYEQYF
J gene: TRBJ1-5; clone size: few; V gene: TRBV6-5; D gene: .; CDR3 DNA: TGTGCCAGCAGTGGCGACTCGGGGGTTGGGCAGCCCCAGCATTTT; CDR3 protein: CASSGDSGVGQPQHF
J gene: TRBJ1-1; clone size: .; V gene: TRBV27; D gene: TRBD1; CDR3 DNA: TGTGCCAGCAGTTTCCCCGGACAGGGTCCGGCTGAAGCTTTCTTT; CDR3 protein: CASSFPGQGPAEAFF
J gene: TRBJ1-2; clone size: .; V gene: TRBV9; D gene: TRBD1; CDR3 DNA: TGTGCCAGCAGCTTTGGGACAGATCTTCGAGGGATTAACTATGGCTACACCTTC; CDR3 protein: CASSFGTDLRGINYGYTF
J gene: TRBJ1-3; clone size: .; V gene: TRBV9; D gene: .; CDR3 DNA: TGTGCCAGCAGCGTAGGGGACCGCGCGGGGAACACCATATATTTT; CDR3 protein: CASSVGDRAGNTIYF
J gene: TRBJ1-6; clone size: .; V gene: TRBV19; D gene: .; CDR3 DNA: TGTGCCAGTACCTCTAGAGGCTCACCCCTCCACTTT; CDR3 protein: CASTSRGSPLHF
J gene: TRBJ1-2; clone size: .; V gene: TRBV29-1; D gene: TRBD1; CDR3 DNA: TGCAGCGTTACGTTGGGGACAGGGGGGTTCTATGGCTACACCTTC; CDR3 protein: CSVTLGTGGFYGYTF
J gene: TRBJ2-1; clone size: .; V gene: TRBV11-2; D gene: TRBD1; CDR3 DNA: TGTGCCAGCAGCTTAACGGGACAGGGGGCAAGTGAGCAGTTCTTC; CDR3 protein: CASSLTGQGASEQFF
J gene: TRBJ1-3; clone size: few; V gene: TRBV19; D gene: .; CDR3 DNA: TGTGCCAGTAGAACCGACAGGTCCTCTGGAAACACCATATATTTT; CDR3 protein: CASRTDRSSGNTIYF
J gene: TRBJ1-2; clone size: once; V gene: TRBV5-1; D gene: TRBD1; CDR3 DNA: TGCGCCAGCAGCTTGGAAACAGGGGAGACCTATGGCTACACCTTC; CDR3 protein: CASSLETGETYGYTF